This entry describes one T cell receptor (beta chain). Its antigen is as yet unknown. This CDR3 has 13 residues. Looked up from germline, CDR1 is DFQATT and CDR2 is SNEGSKA (reference sequence). V lost 3 bases and J 7 bases, leaving 14 bases between the germline ends. The data stem from a study of neurological immune-mediated disorders. Study conclusions and caveats: Multiple sclerosis was found to have the least TCR clonal expansion, below healthy controls, and HTLV-1-associated myelopathy the most.

cDNA was made by 5'RACE with 10-nucleotide random UMIs. A single run covered 15-18 subjects with over 200 million TCR-beta sequences. TCRdb reprocessed the 5' RACE reads via MiXCR and lists one record per CDR3 protein. Here the sample spans 71,000 or so distinct CDR3 sequences, around 15% being singletons. Time point described: longitudinal time-point 1 (baseline). The chain carries TRBV20-1 and TRBJ2-3; D gene ambiguous. The clonotype comes from a female donor with HTLV-1-associated myelopathy (HAM/TSP). Sequencing used PBMCs. CDR3 region: CSARRRSPHTQYF. The CDR3 nucleotides are TGCAGTGCTAGGAGGCGGTCCCCACATACGCAGTATTTT.